These T cell receptor beta chains were read from a single sample in a study of cytomegalovirus exposure and HLA in healthy donors. Sequencing was performed with immunoSEQ multiplex PCR; in TCRdb, only in-frame clones are kept and a portion is missing. The profile shows about 140,000 clones, approximately 84% of them singletons. Sequenced: PBMCs. The receptors were gathered from a man under 40 in good health and CMV-seropositive. Both conserved end residues are part of each CDR3. A D gene is named only where the DNA matches it firmly. Some rows mark clone size as missing; the rest say once, few, many or name a class of expanded clone.

D gene	V gene	J gene	clone size	CDR3 protein	CDR3 DNA
-	TRBV6-1	TRBJ1-5	-	CASSDEGYQPQHF	TGTGCCAGCAGTGACGAGGGTTATCAGCCCCAGCATTTT
-	TRBV15	TRBJ2-5	-	CATSPKAFSRVEQYF	TGTGCCACCAGCCCTAAGGCTTTTTCGCGGGTTGAGCAGTACTTC
-	TRBV15	TRBJ2-2	-	CATSRDHGVPGELFF	TGTGCCACCAGCAGAGATCACGGGGTCCCCGGGGAGCTGTTTTTT
-	TRBV14	TRBJ2-7	-	CASSQDPIGQGGFYEQYF	TGTGCCAGCAGCCAAGATCCCATCGGGCAGGGGGGATTCTACGAGCAGTACTTC
TRBD1	TRBV7-9	TRBJ1-1	once	CSSSLATGIYMNTEAFF	TGTTCCAGCAGCTTAGCGACAGGGATTTATATGAACACTGAAGCTTTCTTT
TRBD2	TRBV28	TRBJ2-5	-	CASSQGGLETQYF	TGTGCCAGCAGTCAGGGAGGGTTGGAGACCCAGTACTTC
TRBD2	TRBV10-2	TRBJ2-1	-	CASRSGGNNEQFF	TGCGCCAGCAGATCGGGGGGGAACAATGAGCAGTTCTTC
TRBD1	TRBV7-8	TRBJ1-2	-	CASSPRTGFSGGYTF	TGTGCCAGCAGCCCCCGGACAGGTTTTTCGGGGGGCTACACCTTC
TRBD1	TRBV28	TRBJ2-7	once	CASKRGTGGSYEQYF	TGTGCCAGCAAACGGGGGACAGGGGGCTCCTACGAGCAGTACTTC
-	TRBV4-1	TRBJ2-3	many	CASSHNNRGRADTQYF	TGCGCCAGCAGCCACAATAACAGGGGGAGGGCAGATACGCAGTATTTT
TRBD2	TRBV7-3	TRBJ2-7	-	CASSPGTSGGPSEQYF	TGTGCCAGCAGCCCCGGGACTAGCGGGGGCCCGAGCGAGCAGTACTTC
TRBD2	TRBV5-4	TRBJ2-1	-	CASSFLTSGIDEQFF	TGTGCCAGCAGCTTCCTGACTAGCGGAATCGATGAGCAGTTCTTC
TRBD2	TRBV18	TRBJ2-1	-	CAITGAGGDEQFF	TGTGCCATCACGGGGGCGGGAGGCGATGAGCAGTTCTTC
-	TRBV9	TRBJ2-5	-	CASSDRLQETQYF	TGTGCCAGCAGCGATCGTCTTCAAGAGACCCAGTACTTC
-	TRBV28	TRBJ1-5	-	CATKTGEYQPQHF	TGTGCCACCAAAACCGGGGAATATCAGCCCCAGCATTTT
-	TRBV10-3	TRBJ2-6	few	CAISVEYSGANVLTF	TGTGCCATCAGTGTGGAGTACTCTGGGGCCAACGTCCTGACTTTC
-	TRBV18	TRBJ1-1	-	CASSGRRGEGTEAFF	TGTGCCAGCTCGGGAAGGAGGGGAGAGGGCACTGAAGCTTTCTTT
-	TRBV5-1	TRBJ2-2	few	CASSLGTPNTGELFF	TGCGCCAGCAGCTTGGGGACACCGAACACCGGGGAGCTGTTTTTT
TRBD2	TRBV2	TRBJ2-1	-	CASSYQGLESNEQFF	TGTGCCAGCAGTTATCAAGGACTAGAGAGTAATGAGCAGTTCTTC
-	TRBV29-1	TRBJ1-2	-	CSVEQGDGYGYTF	TGCAGCGTTGAGCAGGGCGACGGCTATGGCTACACCTTC
TRBD1	TRBV30	TRBJ1-6	-	CAWSVGTGGTPLHF	TGTGCCTGGAGTGTCGGGACAGGGGGTACACCCCTCCACTTT
-	TRBV29-1	TRBJ1-2	-	CSVEVEDIGYGYTF	TGCAGCGTTGAAGTAGAGGACATTGGCTATGGCTACACCTTC
-	TRBV27	TRBJ2-7	-	CASSFTGQAYEQYF	TGTGCCAGCAGTTTTACGGGACAAGCCTACGAGCAGTACTTC
TRBD1	TRBV6-9	TRBJ1-2	-	CAPSRDSFNYGYTF	TGTGCCCCATCCCGGGACAGCTTTAACTATGGCTACACCTTC
-	TRBV6-5	TRBJ2-1	few	CASSYSEGTTPQFF	TGTGCCAGCAGTTACTCGGAGGGAACCACCCCCCAGTTCTTC
TRBD2	TRBV9	TRBJ2-1	-	CASSVESLAGGTNEQFF	TGTGCCAGCAGCGTAGAGTCGCTAGCGGGAGGTACTAATGAGCAGTTCTTC
TRBD1	TRBV7-9	TRBJ1-2	-	CASSGTTGGPPNYGYTF	TGTGCCAGCAGCGGAACGACAGGGGGTCCTCCTAACTATGGCTACACCTTC
-	TRBV6-4	TRBJ1-4	few	CASTWLGNEKLFF	TGTGCCAGCACTTGGCTTGGTAATGAAAAACTGTTTTTT